The sequence of this T cell receptor (beta chain) was determined in a study of vaccination and CD4 T cells after COVID-19. Study-wide background: Nasal swab PCR identified SARS-CoV-2 in the convalescent patients, of whom roughly nine were mild and one severe. Recovered patients in the cohort numbered six men and four women, two of them Hispanic.

This CDR3 comprises 15 residues. Germline V gene lookup returns CDR1 SGHTS and CDR2 YDEGEE. V was clipped by 6 bases and J by 0 bases; unmatched bases: 8. Sequencing of the DNA from cultured CD4+ T cells was carried out with the Oncomine TCR Beta short-read assay. TCRdb recomputed calls from the PCR reads with MiXCR, one row per CDR3 protein. The table has around 15,000 distinct CDR3 sequences, around three fifths seen once. For this clonotype: Antigen unknown.

Treatment given: approximately 9-day PBMC culture with coronavirus spike peptide pools or control peptides (ViraFEST assay). Wells contained 2 million or so PBMCs each, and these were cultured with about 9.2 IU/ml IL-2 and 9 to 10 ug/ml peptide pools. The specimen was CD4+ T cells from blood, cultured in vitro. This receptor was identified in a human donor who had recovered from COVID-19. This rearrangement joins TRBV5-8 to TRBJ2-7; 8 nucleotides match TRBD2. The CDR3 loop reads CASTLRGGSSYEQYF. DNA for the CDR3: TGTGCCAGCACCCTTCGGGGGGGGAGCTCCTACGAGCAGTACTTC. The variable domain in full, with the rest retrieved from reference TRBV5-8 and TRBJ2-7, is EAGVTQSPTHLIKTRGQQATLRCSPISGHTSVYWYQQALGLGLQFLLWYDEGEERNRGNFPPRFSGRQFPNYSSELNVNALELEDSALYLCASTLRGGSSYEQYFGPGTRLTVT.